This T cell receptor (beta chain) was recorded in a study of blood T cell repertoires in COVID-19. About the research overall: From T cells, B-cell-depleted T cells, or PBMCs came the material, which was cDNA or gDNA.

In the authors' methods: Reference gene primer amplification in the assay estimated nucleated cell counts. Method: immunoSEQ multiplex PCR; TCRdb's copy keeps in-frame clones and lacks some. That table is the source of V, J and clone size, and D and trimming were worked out from the DNA. The profile covers approximately 190,000 clones, with roughly 91% appearing a single time and roughly 5.5% taken by the ten largest. Sequencing input: peripheral blood. The sequence was collected from a man aged 35 to 55 with active or convalescent COVID-19.

CDR3 bases: TGTGCCAGCAGTAGTAAAGGGGGTATTAATGAAAAACTGTTTTTT. This encodes CASSSKGGINEKLFF. The chain is built from TRBV6-5 and TRBJ1-4; D may be TRBD1 (6 bases). V was clipped by 5 bases and J by 4 bases, with 14 bases between them. The CDR3 is 15 amino acids. Germline V CDR1 and CDR2: MNHEY, SVGAGI.